The T cell receptor (beta chain) described here comes from a study of blood T cells in healthy people across ages. Each individual donor underwent a draw of ten milliliters of peripheral blood. In germline, CDR1 is MDHEN, CDR2 SYDVKM. The CDR3 consists of 13 residues. V was clipped by 3 bases and J by 8 bases, with 13 bases between them. A J-beta primer mix and a sample-barcoded 5' primer were used in a second PCR of about 7 to 11 cycles. TCRdb redid the calling of the 5' RACE reads with MiXCR, one entry per CDR3 protein. The data hold around 990,000 distinct CDR3 sequences, with about two fifths observed a single time. Study results and caveats: Observed TCR beta diversity showed a strong correlation with the percentage of naive T cells as measured by flow cytometry.

Of note for this clonotype: Its target is not known.

This chain joins TRBV28 and TRBJ1-2, with D perhaps TRBD1 (5 bases). The source of this sequence is a man between 18 and 35 years old in good health. Sequenced sample: blood. The CDR3 protein is CASSLRDRKGYTF. The CDR3 DNA reads TGTGCCAGCAGTTTGCGGGACCGAAAAGGCTACACCTTC.